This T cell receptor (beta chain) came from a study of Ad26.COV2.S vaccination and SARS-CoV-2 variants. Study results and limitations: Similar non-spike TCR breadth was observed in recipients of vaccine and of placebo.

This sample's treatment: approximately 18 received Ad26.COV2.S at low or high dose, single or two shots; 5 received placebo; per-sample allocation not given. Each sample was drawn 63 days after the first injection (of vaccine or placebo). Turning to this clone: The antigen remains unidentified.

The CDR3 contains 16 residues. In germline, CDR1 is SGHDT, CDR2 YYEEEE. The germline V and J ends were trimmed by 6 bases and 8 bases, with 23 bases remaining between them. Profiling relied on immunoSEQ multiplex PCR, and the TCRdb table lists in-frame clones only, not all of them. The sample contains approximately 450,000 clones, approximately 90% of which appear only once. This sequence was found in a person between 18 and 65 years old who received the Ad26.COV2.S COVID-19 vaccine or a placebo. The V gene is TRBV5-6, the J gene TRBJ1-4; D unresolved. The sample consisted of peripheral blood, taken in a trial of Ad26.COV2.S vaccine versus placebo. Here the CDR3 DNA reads TGTGCCAGCACCTGGAAGGGCACCCTTGCGAGGGAAAAACTGTTTTTT. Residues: CASTWKGTLAREKLFF.